The entry below gives a single T cell receptor (beta chain) sequence along with its context. Its binding antigen is unknown. Nothing much larger sits one base from this clone, and base qualities are not available. The sample is drawn from a study of cytomegalovirus exposure and HLA in healthy donors (dated by TCRdb to 2016 to 2017). For the study in its entirety: According to an earlier analysis of a few hundred of the donors, about 190 million T cells yielded some 110 million unique TCR beta sequences and more than 250 Gb of sequence data. About 310 gigabases of sequencing data and 70 million to 85 million unique TCR sequences were included in an early release covering around 600 HLA-typed donors. A later genetic analysis took genome-wide SNP genotypes for about 55% of the roughly 700 donors and used that subset as a discovery cohort. All discovery cohort repertoires had been generated using a single sequencing platform. Typing coverage varied by locus: about 629-640 donors for A, B, C, DRB1 and DQB1; approximately 500 for DQA1; around 570 for DPA1; more than 450 for DPB1. Among the roughly 400 genotyped donors, around 81% belonged to the genetic ancestry cluster associated with self-reported Caucasian donors. The study aimed to test whether signatures of past pathogen exposure could be identified by cataloging public T cell receptors. Roughly five DR-DQ haplotypes were handled as single units for association and clustering because linkage in the cohort was strong. An earlier analysis of several hundred of the donors applied high-throughput TCR beta sequencing to assess whether each TCR beta V gene segment acted as functional or pseudogenic. Across some 400 genotyped donors of the cohort, an average of about 240,000 unique TCR beta nucleotide sequences per donor were sequenced, and roughly 17% of those sequences were non-productive. HLA typing included class I and class II loci at four-digit resolution. The study combined high-throughput TCR immunosequencing, statistical association of individual TCRs with disease status, and machine learning to predict cytomegalovirus infection status. In a later analysis, previously published TCR beta repertoires from about 640 donors were re-analyzed and high-resolution HLA genotyping was added so that TCR occurrence patterns could be studied. The T cell repertoires of 700 or so subjects were profiled by immunosequencing and related to cytomegalovirus serostatus. A separate validation cohort of roughly 130 different subjects was used in addition to the roughly 720-subject first cohort. Alongside the repertoire data, information on donor age, sex, ethnicity and CMV serostatus was compiled. The later analysis used no new phenotypic data to find candidate immune exposures, relying instead on TCR beta sequences and their occurrence across donors.

From the cysteine through the phenylalanine, the CDR3 covers 15 amino acids. The CDR3 DNA has 45 bases and is translated from base 1. V lost 7 bases and J lost 4 bases, and the count of bases not matched to a germline gene is 15. According to the germline V gene, CDR1 reads SQVTM and CDR2 reads ANQGSEA. In total, approximately 610 healthy bone marrow donors made up the cohort. All cohort members were sampled while nominally healthy, although unrecorded immune exposures were likely present. The donor was CMV seronegative and was included in the group of a few hundred seronegative cohort members. Every donor gave a peripheral blood sample, and the peripheral blood mononuclear cells from that sample were used for TCR beta sequencing. Genomic DNA extraction from the blood cell samples was performed with the Qiagen DNeasy Blood Extraction Kit. The library came from the immunoSEQ multiplex PCR assay. A mixture of 60 forward primers for TCR Vbeta segments and 13 reverse primers for TCR Jbeta segments was used in the multiplex PCR. The CDR3 region of rearranged TCR beta genes was amplified from genomic DNA by a multiplex PCR assay. The Illumina HiSeq System was used to sequence the amplified TCR beta libraries as 87-base-pair reads. From the authors' description of their analysis: A later analysis counted around 72 million unique TCR beta chains across the 666 repertoires, and roughly 9.9 million of these chains were shared by at least two donors. Raw reads were error-corrected and collapsed into unique sequences with a nearest-neighbor algorithm that merged closely related sequences to remove PCR and sequencing errors. CDR3 sequences were aligned to IMGT reference sequences to assign V, D and J gene segments. For a sequence to be retained, a match of at least six nucleotides was required to both a V gene segment and a J gene segment. A rearrangement was called productive if the CDR3 had no stop codons and remained in frame with V and J, and every other rearrangement was called non-productive. Following IMGT convention, CDR3 was defined as the stretch from the second conserved V-encoded cysteine up to the conserved J-encoded phenylalanine. The earlier analysis of around 640 of the donors excluded sequences that lacked an unambiguous match to a single V gene segment. In an earlier analysis of approximately 560 of the donors, a V segment was called functional when productive rearrangements were above 56.7%, and segregating when the standard deviation between donors exceeded 5%. To diagnose cytomegalovirus status from the catalog of TCR beta chain sequences, a statistical classification framework was built. In a later analysis, TCR nucleotide sequences were compared against IMGT/GENE-DB human TR gene sequences so that V and J genes could be assigned. A later analysis assigned CDR3 sequences and most-parsimonious VDJ recombination scenarios with the TCRdist pipeline. In a later analysis, every TCR beta chain was defined by the combination of its CDR3 amino acid sequence and its V-gene family, and reads without a unique V-gene family were dropped. To address suspected cross-contamination and a sequencing artifact, a later analysis removed some 620 highly shared, low-generation-probability nucleotide sequences. A later analysis calculated a clonal expansion index for each public chain from normalized within-repertoire ranks of inferred template counts. In a later analysis, generation probabilities were computed with a VDJ recombination model fitted to out-of-frame rearrangements, and the resulting probabilities were checked against IGoR. A later analysis scored TCR-TCR, TCR-HLA and TCR-CMV co-occurrence with hypergeometric tests, applying a repertoire-size bias correction to TCR pairs. To estimate false discovery rates, a later analysis permuted the HLA or CMV assignments 20 times. In a later analysis, co-occurring TCRs were grouped using DBSCAN, and TCRdist sequence similarity was added for clustering within HLA-allele-positive subsets. For co-occurrence clustering, repertoires with fewer than 30,000 or more than 120,000 public chains were excluded, along with 5 or 6 repertoires with anomalous nucleotide sharing. This is the immuneACCESS table as TCRdb keeps it, with only in-frame sequences that have V and J called. A part of the clones is gone; compared with another copy, unresolved V genes explain less than half, and the rest is unexplained. V, J and clone size derive from that table, while D and trimming were established from the DNA sequence. The sample table holds approximately 90,000 clones, of which roughly 80% were seen once. In total, the top ten clones hold around 3.4% of the sample.

The paper as a whole reports these results and caveats: Sequencing depth was assumed to be roughly uniform across donors in the presence/absence analyses, though that assumption may not hold. Cytomegalovirus status was reported to be diagnosed by the classifier with high specificity and sensitivity in both the original and validation cohorts. Linkage disequilibrium might explain the correlated functional status among segregating V segments, but an unknown experimental factor could not be excluded. In a later analysis, over 15,000 TCR beta sequences were associated with specific HLA alleles at a false discovery rate of 0.05. A further reported finding was that TCR beta sequences accurately predicted the HLA-A and HLA-B alleles for most subjects in the first cohort. In an earlier analysis of some 550 of the donors, most TCR beta V segments were observed in productive rearrangements about 90% or about 30% of the time, broadly matching IMGT annotations. Compared with equally common non-associated chains, HLA-associated TCR beta chains in a later analysis were more clonally expanded and had lower generation probabilities. A few of the identified cytomegalovirus-associated TCR beta chains were confirmed in vitro to be specific for cytomegalovirus antigens. Strong co-occurrence of HLA alleles, especially DR and DQ, made assigning TCR associations to individual alleles difficult. Across donors, most TCR sequences were observed very rarely, whereas some public TCRs were present in many individuals. Immune exposure information for the cohort was limited to CMV serostatus. Only TCR beta chains were sequenced in this cohort, and the absence of alpha or paired-chain data limited detectable features. According to a later analysis, most CMV-associated TCR beta chains appeared to be HLA-restricted, and the HLA associations seemed to be driven largely by CMV exposure. According to the authors, the approach could potentially be generalized to other disease states and immunological phenotypes. V-gene and J-gene trimming of TCR beta chains was associated with a missense DCLRE1C variant in a later genetic analysis, and the association was replicated in an independent cohort. According to a later analysis, parvovirus B19, influenza, CMV and Epstein-Barr virus appeared linked to several top co-occurrence clusters. According to a later analysis, TCR association rates differed among HLA loci, with DRB1 alleles showing the most associated TCRs and HLA-C alleles showing the fewest. HLA typing was unavailable for some donors at each locus, so association tests used only the typed subset. Because counts were too low, seventeen rarely observed V segments, including chromosome 9 orphons, were left out of the earlier analysis of some 640 of the donors. A cluster of highly shared sequence variants was judged likely to be a technical artifact of the sequencing pipeline. Some IMGT-functional V segments, including TRBV6-2 and TRBV6-3, could not be distinguished by the 87-base-pair reads and were therefore excluded. A total of 164 TCR beta chains were listed by the study as associated with cytomegalovirus. Compared with the approximately 720-donor mean, donors in an Asian-associated ancestry cluster had fewer N-insertions in productive TCRs, according to a later genetic analysis.

Sequenced sample: PBMCs. This receptor chain uses TRBV29-1 and TRBJ2-7; TRBD1 matches 8 bases in the middle. The sequence was obtained from a man aged 30 to 45 in good health and CMV-seronegative. The CDR3 region has the sequence CSAAPGTGPTYEQYF. DNA sequence: TGCAGCGCCGCCCCGGGGACAGGTCCGACGTACGAGCAGTACTTC.